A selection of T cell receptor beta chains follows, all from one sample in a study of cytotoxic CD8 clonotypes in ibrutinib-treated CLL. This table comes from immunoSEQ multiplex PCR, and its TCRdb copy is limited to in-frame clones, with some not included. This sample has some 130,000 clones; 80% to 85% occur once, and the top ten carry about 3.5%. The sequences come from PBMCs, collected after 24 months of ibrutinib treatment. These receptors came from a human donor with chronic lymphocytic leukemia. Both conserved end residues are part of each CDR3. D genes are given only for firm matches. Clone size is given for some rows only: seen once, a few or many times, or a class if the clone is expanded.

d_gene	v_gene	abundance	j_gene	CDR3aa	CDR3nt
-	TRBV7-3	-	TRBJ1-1	CASSSFFYGHPEAFF	TGTGCCAGCAGCTCCTTCTTTTATGGGCACCCTGAAGCTTTCTTT
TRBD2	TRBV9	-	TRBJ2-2	CASSSRRAGGAGELFF	TGTGCCAGCAGCTCCAGGCGAGCGGGAGGGGCCGGGGAGCTGTTTTTT
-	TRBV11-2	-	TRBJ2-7	CASKLSAPVYEQYF	TGTGCCAGCAAACTGAGTGCTCCGGTCTACGAGCAGTACTTC
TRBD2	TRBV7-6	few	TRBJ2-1	CASSARGGPYNEQFF	TGTGCCAGCAGCGCACGGGGGGGCCCCTACAATGAGCAGTTCTTC
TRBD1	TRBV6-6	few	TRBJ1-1	CASREPQGAAFF	TGTGCCAGCCGAGAGCCACAGGGGGCAGCTTTCTTT
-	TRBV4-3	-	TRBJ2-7	CASSQDDLARPGEQYF	TGCGCCAGCAGCCAAGATGACCTCGCTCGGCCGGGGGAGCAGTACTTC
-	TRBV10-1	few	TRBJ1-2	CASSESSGYGYTF	TGCGCCAGCAGTGAGTCGAGCGGCTATGGCTACACCTTC
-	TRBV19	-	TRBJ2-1	CASSATRDTTNEQFF	TGTGCCAGTAGTGCAACACGGGACACTACCAATGAGCAGTTCTTC
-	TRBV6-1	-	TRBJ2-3	CATAWGGGDTQYF	TGTGCCACCGCGTGGGGGGGCGGGGATACGCAGTATTTT
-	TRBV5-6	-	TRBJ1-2	CASSLGTDSFYGYTF	TGTGCCAGCAGCTTGGGGACAGACTCCTTCTATGGCTACACCTTC
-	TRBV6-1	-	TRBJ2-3	CASSDPDYDTQYF	TGTGCCAGCAGTGACCCTGATTATGATACGCAGTATTTT
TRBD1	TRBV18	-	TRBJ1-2	CASSPEITGVNGYTF	TGTGCCAGCTCACCGGAAATAACAGGGGTAAATGGCTACACCTTC
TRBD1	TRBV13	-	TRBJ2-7	CASSKAGTGASYEQYF	TGTGCCAGCAGCAAAGCCGGGACAGGAGCGAGCTACGAGCAGTACTTC
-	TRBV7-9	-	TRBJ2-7	CASSLLTGMGEQYF	TGTGCCAGCAGCTTACTAACAGGGATGGGCGAGCAGTACTTC
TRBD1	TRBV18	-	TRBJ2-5	CASSPRGQGFRETQYF	TGTGCCAGCTCACCAAGAGGACAGGGTTTCCGGGAGACCCAGTACTTC
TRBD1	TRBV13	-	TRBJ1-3	CASSSYRGTGNTIYF	TGTGCCAGCAGCTCGTACAGGGGGACTGGAAACACCATATATTTT
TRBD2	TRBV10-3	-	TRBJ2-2	CARPGTRYFRLNTGELFF	TGTGCCAGGCCCGGGACTAGGTACTTTCGCTTGAACACCGGGGAGCTGTTTTTT
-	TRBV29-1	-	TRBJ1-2	CSVGAGYPYGYTF	TGCAGCGTTGGGGCAGGGTATCCCTATGGCTACACCTTC
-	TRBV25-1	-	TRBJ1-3	CASSAAADSGNTIYF	TGTGCCAGCAGTGCCGCGGCCGACTCTGGAAACACCATATATTTT
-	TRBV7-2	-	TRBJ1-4	CASSSGWGEKLFF	TGTGCCAGCAGCTCCGGGTGGGGGGAAAAACTGTTTTTT
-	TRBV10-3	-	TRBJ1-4	CATTIRVDRPEKLFF	TGTGCCACAACGATACGGGTGGACAGACCTGAAAAACTGTTTTTT
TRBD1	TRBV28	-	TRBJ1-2	CASSSGTGVRGYTF	TGTGCCAGCAGTTCCGGGACAGGGGTGAGAGGCTACACCTTC
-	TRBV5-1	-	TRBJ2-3	CASSSQWTDTDTQYF	TGCGCCAGCAGCTCGCAGTGGACAGACACAGATACGCAGTATTTT
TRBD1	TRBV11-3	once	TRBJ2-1	CASSSRGQGRQNEQFF	TGTGCCAGCAGCTCCAGGGGACAGGGCAGGCAAAATGAGCAGTTCTTC